This entry features one T cell receptor beta chain sequence. The sample comes from a study of neoadjuvant anti-PD-1 for oral cavity cancer. Described time point: after neoadjuvant nivolumab, at surgical resection. This CDR3 spans 15 amino acids. Germline values: CDR1 PRHDT, CDR2 FYEKMQ (reference sequence). With V trimmed by 7 bases and J by 5 bases, 14 bases remained unmatched. TCRdb's table, derived via immunoSEQ multiplex PCR, lists solely in-frame clones and lacks some. The sample includes about 42,000 clones, 77% of them seen just once. This TCR was sampled from a person aged 35-79 years with oral cavity squamous cell carcinoma. The material was PBMCs, obtained after nivolumab (anti-PD-1) treatment. The chain has TRBV13 and TRBJ2-7; 7 bases are shared with TRBD2. The CDR3 sequence is CASIRWAGDDHEQYF. The CDR3 nucleotides read TGTGCCAGCATCCGATGGGCGGGAGATGATCACGAGCAGTACTTC.